This record covers a single TCR beta chain. These data are taken from a study of blood T cell repertoires in COVID-19. Overall study: Donors in the United States, Italy and Spain gave samples during acute or convalescent COVID-19.

Sequenced by immunoSEQ multiplex PCR; TCRdb stores in-frame clones only, minus some. Here the sample spans around 200,000 clones, approximately 80% being singletons. The length of the CDR3 is 13 residues. Germline CDR1 and CDR2: GTSNPN and SVGIG (reference sequence). The ends were cut back, 0 bases at V and 1 base at J, with 6 bases in the middle. This rearrangement joins TRBV30 to TRBJ1-1; D remains ambiguous. Sequenced sample: peripheral blood. The TCR originated in a man aged 45-65 years who had recovered from COVID-19. CDR3 sequence: CAWSVQQNTEAFF. The DNA for the CDR3 is TGTGCCTGGAGTGTACAACAGAACACTGAAGCTTTCTTT.